The 21 T cell receptor beta chains in this list originate from one sample, sequenced in a study of T cell clonality in common variable immunodeficiency. Findings of the study overall: In common variable immunodeficiency, TCR beta chains reportedly carried fewer deletions and N-nucleotide insertions.

Libraries were prepared by immunoSEQ multiplex PCR; TCRdb keeps only in-frame clonotypes and omits some of them. The sample contains approximately 29,000 clones, none of them singletons. No antigens are known for them. Material: peripheral blood mononuclear cells. These receptors came from a human donor with common variable immunodeficiency.

The table lists this clone with many counts. Sequencing ends 3 residues short of the CDR3 end; the germline J gene provides the rest. This chain links TRBV11-2 with TRBJ2-1; 7 nucleotides match TRBD2. The CDR3 totals 15 residues. CDR1 and CDR2 (germline): SGHAT, FQNNGV. Unmatched junction bases numbered 9, after V lost 6 bases and J lost 4 bases. The sequenced CDR3 bases are TGTGCCAGCAGGCGGGGGTTAGCGGCATACAATGAG. Protein: CASRRGLAAYNE. The full-length CDR3 reads as CASRRGLAAYNEQFF. Variable domain in full (rest from reference TRBV11-2 and TRBJ2-1): EAGVAQSPRYKIIEKRQSVAFWCNPISGHATLYWYQQILGQGPKLLIQFQNNGVVDDSQLPKDRFSAERLKGVDSTLKIQPAKLEDSAVYLCASRRGLAAYNEQFFGPGTRLTVL.

In this sample, this clone turned up many times. The sequenced fragment ends 3 residues before the CDR3 boundary, so the rest is inferred from the germline J gene. The V gene is TRBV19, the J gene TRBJ2-7, with 7 bases matching TRBD2. The length of the CDR3 is 14 residues. Looked up from germline, CDR1 is LNHDA and CDR2 is SQIVND (reference sequence). Trimming removed 3 bases from V and 4 bases from J; junction bases left unmatched: 6. The sequenced part of the CDR3 DNA is TGTGCCAGTAGTATCGGCGGGAGTCTTTACGAG. Residues: CASSIGGSLYE. The complete CDR3 reads CASSIGGSLYEQYF.

This clone was counted between two and nine times. CDR3 DNA (partial): TGTGCCAGCAGCTTAAAAACAGGGACCGCCGAG. This codes for CASSLKTGTAE. The complete CDR3 sequence is CASSLKTGTAEQYF. The chain is built from TRBV11-2 and TRBJ2-7, with D perhaps matching TRBD1 (6 bases). The read stops 3 residues short of the end of the CDR3; the missing end is completed from the germline J gene. V was pared by 2 bases and J by 6 bases, with 14 bases between. In germline, CDR1 is SGHAT, CDR2 FQNNGV. The length of the CDR3 is 14 residues.

This clone occurred many times. The read is 3 residues too short to cover the CDR3 end, so that end is filled in from the germline J gene. The chain links TRBV6-1 to TRBJ2-3, with TRBD2 identical over 7 bases. Germline CDR1 is MNHNS and CDR2 is SASEGT. The ends lost 4 bases at V and 5 bases at J; junction bases unmatched: 0. The CDR3 covers 12 residues. The covered CDR3 bases are TGTGCCAGCAGTGCGGGGGGAGATACG. It codes for CASSAGGDT. The full CDR3 is CASSAGGDTQYF.

This clone was observed many times. The CDR3 reads CASSGNSGYQETQYF. CDR3 bases read: TGTGCCAGCAGCGGCAATAGCGGCTACCAAGAGACC. This chain uses TRBV7-3 with TRBJ2-5, with D possibly TRBD2 on 6 matching bases. The read terminates 3 residues before the CDR3 end, so the remaining end is supplied by the germline J gene. Germline V lookup: CDR1 SGHTA, CDR2 FQGTGA. V was pared by 5 bases and J by 0 bases, with 13 bases between. This CDR3 is 15 amino acids long.

This clone appeared many times. The CDR3 end lies 3 residues beyond the end of the read and is filled in from the germline J gene. The chain employs TRBV4-1 and TRBJ2-3, with 8 bases fitting TRBD1. The CDR3 has 15 residues. Trimming took 1 base from V and 4 from J; bases not matched to a gene: 4. CDR1 is MGHRA, CDR2 YSYEKL, per germline. The sequenced CDR3 bases are TGCGCCAGCAGCCAAGCCTGGACAGGGCCAGATACG. It specifies CASSQAWTGPDT. The complete CDR3 sequence is CASSQAWTGPDTQYF.

This clone was counted many times. The read stops 3 residues short of the end of the CDR3; the missing end is completed from the germline J gene. The chain joins TRBV6-1 to TRBJ2-5, with 7 bases lining up with TRBD1. Germline V lookup: CDR1 MNHNS, CDR2 SASEGT. CDR3 length: 14 amino acids. The V segment lost 2 bases and the J segment 3 bases; nucleotides outside the gene matches: 3. The CDR3 sequence: CASSEFGTEETQYF. Incomplete CDR3 DNA: TGTGCCAGCAGTGAATTCGGGACAGAAGAGACC.

To note about this clone: The CDR3 end is not reached by the read, which stops 3 residues before it; the germline J gene fills it in. The chain joins TRBV7-9 to TRBJ2-1; 7 positions match TRBD2. The CDR3 sequence is 15 residues long. V was clipped by 5 bases and J by 5 bases; unmatched bases: 9. The germline V gene has CDR1 SEHNR and CDR2 FQNEAQ (reference sequence). CDR3 protein: CASSLGLGKNNEQFF. The sequenced part of the CDR3 DNA is TGTGCCAGCAGCCTCGGACTAGGCAAAAACAATGAG.

This clone has a count of ten or more. The read ends 3 residues early relative to the CDR3; the germline J gene fills the gap. The genes are TRBV5-1 and TRBJ1-1; the match to TRBD1 covers 9 bases. J was trimmed by 5 bases and V by 7 bases; bases with no gene match: 12. The CDR3 is made up of 15 amino acids. Looked up from germline, CDR1 is SGHRS and CDR2 is YFSETQ. The chain's CDR3 is CASWSFPGQGTEAFF. The covered CDR3 bases are TGCGCCAGCTGGAGCTTTCCGGGACAGGGTACTGAA.

On this clone: The sequence runs out 3 residues before the end of the CDR3; the remainder is reconstructed from the germline J gene. The rearrangement uses TRBV16 and TRBJ1-2; D possibly corresponds to TRBD1 (5 bases). With 0 bases removed from V and 1 base from J, the gap between germline ends came to 9 bases. Looked up from germline, CDR1 is KGHSY and CDR2 is FQNENV. This CDR3 comprises 15 residues. CDR3: CASSQSNRINYGYTF. The CDR3 DNA, read in part, is TGTGCCAGCAGCCAATCCAACAGGATTAACTATGGC.

This clone was observed at least ten times. The read stops 3 residues short of the end of the CDR3; the missing end is completed from the germline J gene. The chain uses TRBV11-2 and TRBJ2-5; 14 positions agree with TRBD2. The CDR3 sequence is 15 residues long. V trimming: 5 bases; J trimming: 4 bases; junction bases outside the gene matches: 3. Germline CDR1 is SGHAT and CDR2 is FQNNGV. The chain's CDR3 is CASSRGLAGGETQYF. Incomplete CDR3 DNA: TGTGCCAGCAGCCGCGGACTAGCGGGAGGAGAGACC.

This clone has just a few counts. The CDR3 extends 3 residues past the end of the read, so its final part is completed from the germline J gene. V usage is TRBV2 and J usage is TRBJ1-4, with 8 bases that match TRBD1. The trim removed 3 bases at V and 8 bases at J, leaving 8 bases unmatched. Germline V gene sequence: CDR1 SNHLY, CDR2 FYNNEI. This CDR3 region has 15 residues. CDR3 amino acids: CASSDLLTGEEKLFF. The covered CDR3 bases are TGTGCCAGCAGTGATCTCTTGACAGGGGAGGAAAAA.

In this sample, this clone turned up many times. The CDR3 reads CASSLTGFRETQYF. The sequenced part of the CDR3 DNA is TGCGCCAGCAGCTTAACAGGGTTTCGGGAGACC. The chain carries TRBV5-1 and TRBJ2-5; D possibly corresponds to TRBD1 (6 bases). The read is 3 residues too short to cover the CDR3 end, so that end is filled in from the germline J gene. This CDR3 has 14 residues. Trimming shortened V by 2 bases and J by 5 bases, and 13 bases separated the two germline ends. Germline values: CDR1 SGHRS, CDR2 YFSETQ.

To note about this clone: The read terminates 3 residues before the CDR3 end, so the remaining end is supplied by the germline J gene. The V call is TRBV18, the J call TRBJ2-5; 13 bases match TRBD2. The germline CDR1 and CDR2 sequences are KGHSH and LQKENI. V lost 3 bases, J lost 2 bases, and 3 bases stayed unmatched. The CDR3 spans 16 residues. The CDR3 sequence: CASSPLGLAGQETQYF. The part of the CDR3 DNA that was read is TGTGCCAGCTCACCCCTGGGACTAGCGGGACAAGAGACC.

This clone occurred many times. The CDR3 extends 3 residues past the end of the read, so its final part is completed from the germline J gene. J is TRBJ2-7 and V is TRBV28, with 11 bases that match TRBD1. V lost 6 bases to trimming and J lost 4 bases; unmatched junction nucleotides: 14. The CDR3 totals 17 residues. The germline V gene has CDR1 MDHEN and CDR2 SYDVKM. The CDR3 protein is CASRLSQAGTGGYEQYF. The CDR3 DNA, read in part, is TGTGCCAGCAGATTGTCGCAGGCCGGGACAGGGGGTTACGAG.

A few counts support this clone. The CDR3 end falls 3 residues outside the read, so it is completed with the germline J gene. The rearrangement links TRBV2 to TRBJ2-7; 7 bases map to TRBD2. J lost 4 bases, V lost 0 bases, and 9 bases had no gene match. In germline, CDR1 is SNHLY, CDR2 FYNNEI. This CDR3 spans 16 amino acids. The CDR3 bases that were read are TGTGCCAGCAGTGAAGCGCGGGGGATGTCTGGGTACGAG. It translates to CASSEARGMSGYE. The whole CDR3 protein is CASSEARGMSGYEQYF.

Ten or more counts support this clone. The CDR3 extends 3 residues past the end of the read, so its final part is completed from the germline J gene. The rearrangement links TRBV2 to TRBJ2-3, with 11 bases identical to TRBD2. The V and J ends lost 6 bases and 3 bases, in that order; junction bases with no gene match: 8. The germline V gene has CDR1 SNHLY and CDR2 FYNNEI. This CDR3 spans 16 amino acids. CDR3 DNA (partial): TGTGCCAGCAGGCACCGACTAGCGGGAATAACAGATACG. Translated: CASRHRLAGITDT. The entire CDR3 protein is CASRHRLAGITDTQYF.

Comment on this clone: The observed sequence ends 3 residues before the CDR3 terminus, with the missing tail filled in from the germline J gene. The chain uses TRBV29-1 and TRBJ2-5; the D is unclear. This CDR3 is 14 amino acids long. CDR1 and CDR2 from the germline V gene are SQVTM and ANQGSEA. The V end was cut by 4 bases, the J end by 0 bases, with 12 bases between. CDR3 bases read: TGCAGCGTTGGACAAGATACGTACCAAGAGACC. Translation gives CSVGQDTYQET. The whole CDR3 sequence reads CSVGQDTYQETQYF. Full variable domain (rest looked up from reference TRBV29-1 and TRBJ2-5): SAVISQKPSRDICQRGTSLTIQCQVDSQVTMMFWYRQQPGQSLTLIATANQGSEATYESGFVIDKFPISRPNLTFSTLTVSNMSPEDSSIYLCSVGQDTYQETQYFGPGTRLLVL.

In this sample, this clone turned up many times. The read comes to an end 3 residues before the CDR3 does, leaving the germline J gene to fill in the end. The V gene is TRBV20-1, the J gene TRBJ1-4, with 7 nucleotides matching TRBD1. The CDR3 covers 13 residues. The germline CDR1 and CDR2 sequences are DFQATT and SNEGSKA (reference sequence). The J segment lost 8 bases and the V segment lost 2 bases, leaving 5 bases of the junction unmatched. The CDR3 here is CSARPRGEEKLFF. CDR3 bases read: TGCAGTGCTAGACCCAGGGGGGAAGAAAAA.

Only a few counts were recorded for this clone. The read halts 3 residues ahead of the CDR3 end, with the missing end drawn from the germline J gene. The V and J genes are TRBV7-6 and TRBJ2-1; 8 nucleotides align to TRBD1. Germline loops: CDR1 SGHVS, CDR2 FNYEAQ. Trimming took 3 bases from V and 9 from J; bases not matched to a gene: 4. CDR3 length: 13 amino acids. Incomplete CDR3 DNA: TGTGCCAGCAGCTTGACAGGGGACGGTGAG. Protein product: CASSLTGDGE. The full CDR3 is CASSLTGDGEQFF.

The table lists this clone with many counts. The read terminates 3 residues before the CDR3 end, so the remaining end is supplied by the germline J gene. The chain is built from TRBV19 and TRBJ2-7; tentative D call: TRBD1 (6 bases). The germline V and J ends were trimmed by 6 bases and 3 bases, with 12 bases remaining between them. This CDR3 has 13 amino acids. The germline CDR1 and CDR2 sequences are LNHDA and SQIVND (reference sequence). CDR3 DNA (partial): TGTGCCAGTAGAAAGACAGGAAACTACGAG. This translates into CASRKTGNYE. The entire CDR3 protein reads CASRKTGNYEQYF.